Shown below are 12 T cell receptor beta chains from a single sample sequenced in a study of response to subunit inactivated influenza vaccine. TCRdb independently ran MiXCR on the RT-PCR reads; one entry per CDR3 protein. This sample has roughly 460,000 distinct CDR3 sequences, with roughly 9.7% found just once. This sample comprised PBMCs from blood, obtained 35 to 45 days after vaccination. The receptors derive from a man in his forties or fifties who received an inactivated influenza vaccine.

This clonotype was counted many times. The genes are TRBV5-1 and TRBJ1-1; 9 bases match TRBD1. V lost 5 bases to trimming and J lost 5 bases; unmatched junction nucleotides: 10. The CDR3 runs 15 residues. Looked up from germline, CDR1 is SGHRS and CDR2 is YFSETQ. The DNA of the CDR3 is TGCGCCAGCAGGCCGGGACAGGGAGGGAAAACTGAAGCTTTCTTT. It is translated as CASRPGQGGKTEAFF.

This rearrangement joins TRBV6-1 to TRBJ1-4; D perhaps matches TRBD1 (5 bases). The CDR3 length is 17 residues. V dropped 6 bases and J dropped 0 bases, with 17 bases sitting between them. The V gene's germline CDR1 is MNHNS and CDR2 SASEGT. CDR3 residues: CASSPAISGPTNEKLFF. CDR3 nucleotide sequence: TGTGCCAGCAGCCCTGCCATCTCAGGGCCAACTAATGAAAAACTGTTTTTT.

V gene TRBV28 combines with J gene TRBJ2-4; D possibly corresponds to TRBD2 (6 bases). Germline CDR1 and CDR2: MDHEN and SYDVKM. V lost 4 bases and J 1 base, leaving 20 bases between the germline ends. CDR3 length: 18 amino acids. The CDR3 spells CASSSPRQAAGAKNIQYF. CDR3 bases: TGTGCCAGCAGTTCCCCCCGGCAGGCGGCGGGGGCCAAAAACATTCAGTACTTC.

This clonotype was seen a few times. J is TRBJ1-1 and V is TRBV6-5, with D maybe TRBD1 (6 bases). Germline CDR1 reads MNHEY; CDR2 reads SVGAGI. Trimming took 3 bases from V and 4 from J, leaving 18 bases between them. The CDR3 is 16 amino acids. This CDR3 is CASSYLQGLRSTEAFF. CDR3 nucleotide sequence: TGTGCCAGCAGTTATCTTCAGGGGTTGAGGAGCACTGAAGCTTTCTTT.

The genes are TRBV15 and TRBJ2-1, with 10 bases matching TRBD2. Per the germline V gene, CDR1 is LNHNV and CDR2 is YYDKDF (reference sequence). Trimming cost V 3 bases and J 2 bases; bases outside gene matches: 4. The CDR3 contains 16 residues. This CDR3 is CATSRPGLATYNEQFF. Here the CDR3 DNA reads TGTGCCACCAGCAGGCCGGGACTAGCGACCTACAATGAGCAGTTCTTC.

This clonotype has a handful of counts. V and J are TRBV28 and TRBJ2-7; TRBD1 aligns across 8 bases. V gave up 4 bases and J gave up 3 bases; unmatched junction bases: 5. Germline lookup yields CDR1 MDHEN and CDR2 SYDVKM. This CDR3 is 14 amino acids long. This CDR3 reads CASSSPGQDYEQYF. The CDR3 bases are TGTGCCAGCAGTTCCCCGGGACAGGACTACGAGCAGTACTTC.

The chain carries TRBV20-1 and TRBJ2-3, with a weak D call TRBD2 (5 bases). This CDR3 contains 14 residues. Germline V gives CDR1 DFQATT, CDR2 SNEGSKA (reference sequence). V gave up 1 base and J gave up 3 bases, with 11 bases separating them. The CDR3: CSARGGYGTDTQYF. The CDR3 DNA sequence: TGCAGTGCTAGAGGAGGGTACGGAACAGATACGCAGTATTTT.

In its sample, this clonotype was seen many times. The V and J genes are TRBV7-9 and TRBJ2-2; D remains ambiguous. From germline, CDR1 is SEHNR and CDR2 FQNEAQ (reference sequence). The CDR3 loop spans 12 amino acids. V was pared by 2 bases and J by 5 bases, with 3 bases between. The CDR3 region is CASSLWTGELFF. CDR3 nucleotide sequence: TGTGCCAGCAGCTTATGGACCGGGGAGCTGTTTTTT. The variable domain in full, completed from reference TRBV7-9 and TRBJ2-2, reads DTGVSQNPRHKITKRGQNVTFRCDPISEHNRLYWYRQTLGQGPEFLTYFQNEAQLEKSRLLSDRFSAERPKGSFSTLEIQRTEQGDSAMYLCASSLWTGELFFGEGSRLTVL.

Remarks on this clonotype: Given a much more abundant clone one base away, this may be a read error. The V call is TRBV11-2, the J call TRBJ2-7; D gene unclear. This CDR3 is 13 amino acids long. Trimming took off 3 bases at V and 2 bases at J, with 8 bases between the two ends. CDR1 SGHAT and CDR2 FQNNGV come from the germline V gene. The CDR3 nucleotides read TGTGCCAGCAGCTTGGGGTTCACCTACGAGCAGTACTTC. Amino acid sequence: CASSLGFTYEQYF.

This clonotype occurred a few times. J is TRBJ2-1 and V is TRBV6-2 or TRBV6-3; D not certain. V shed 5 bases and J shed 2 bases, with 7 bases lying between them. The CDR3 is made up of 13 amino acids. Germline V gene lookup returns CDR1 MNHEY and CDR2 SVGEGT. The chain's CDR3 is CASSKTPYNEQFF. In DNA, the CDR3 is TGTGCCAGCAGTAAGACTCCCTACAATGAGCAGTTCTTC.

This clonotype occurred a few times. The CDR3 sequence: CASSQDPGQGRSPLHF. DNA for the CDR3: TGCGCCAGCAGCCAAGATCCCGGACAGGGGCGTTCACCCCTCCACTTT. V gene TRBV4-3 combines with J gene TRBJ1-6; 9 positions agree with TRBD1. Looked up from germline, CDR1 is LGHNA and CDR2 is YSLEER. Unmatched junction bases numbered 6, after V lost 0 bases and J lost 9 bases. CDR3 length: 16 residues.

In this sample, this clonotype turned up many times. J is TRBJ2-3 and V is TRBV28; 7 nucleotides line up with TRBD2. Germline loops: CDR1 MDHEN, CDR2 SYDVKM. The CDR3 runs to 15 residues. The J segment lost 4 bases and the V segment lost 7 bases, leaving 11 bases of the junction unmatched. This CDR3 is CASNTRLADSDTQYF. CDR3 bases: TGTGCCAGCAATACGAGGCTAGCGGATTCAGATACGCAGTATTTT.